This T cell receptor beta chain was found in a study of control samples from healthy donors and cancer patients. Sequencing used immunoSEQ multiplex PCR; TCRdb keeps in-frame clones, though not all of them. This table holds about 120,000 clones, 80% to 90% found once. Germline lookup yields CDR1 SGHTA and CDR2 FQGNSA. The CDR3 is made up of 17 amino acids. Deletions cut 0 bases from V and 4 bases from J, with 19 bases between. The receptor's source is a middle-aged man in good health. The V call is TRBV7-2, the J call TRBJ2-7; D call uncertain. Sequences were obtained from blood. This chain's CDR3 is CASSLASVDSPPYEQYF. The CDR3 region has the DNA TGTGCCAGCAGCTTAGCTTCTGTCGATAGCCCCCCGTACGAGCAGTACTTC. The full variable domain, its missing parts supplied by reference TRBV7-2 and TRBJ2-7, is GAGVSQSPSNKVTEKGKDVELRCDPISGHTALYWYRQSLGQGLEFLIYFQGNSAPDKSGLPSDRFSAERTGGSVSTLTIQRTQQEDSAVYLCASSLASVDSPPYEQYFGPGTRLTVT.